These 11 T cell receptor beta chains were all obtained from the same sample, sequenced in a study of shared clonotypes between healthy human individuals. Profiled with immunoSEQ multiplex PCR; TCRdb holds only in-frame clones, not every one. Of approximately 1.5 million clones in the sample, 95% to 99% were seen once. Sequencing used naive CD4+ T cells sorted from blood. Subset in this sample: CD45RA+ positively selected. These receptors all come from a man younger than 45 in good health.

The chain couples TRBV10-1 to TRBJ2-5; tentatively, D is TRBD2 (7 bases). V lost 7 bases and J 3 bases, leaving 12 bases between the germline ends. The CDR3 loop spans 13 amino acids. Germline V gene lookup returns CDR1 WNHNN and CDR2 SYGVQD (reference sequence). CDR3 protein: CASTKGGEETQYF. DNA of the CDR3: TGCGCCAGCACGAAGGGGGGGGAAGAGACCCAGTACTTC.

This chain connects TRBV28 to TRBJ1-5; 11 nucleotides align to TRBD1. The trim removed 5 bases at V and 6 bases at J, leaving 9 bases unmatched. CDR1 and CDR2 (germline): MDHEN, SYDVKM. This CDR3 comprises 16 residues. DNA of the CDR3: TGTGCCAGCAGTCCCCGGACAGGGGGCGCGGGTCAGCCCCAGCATTTT. Residues: CASSPRTGGAGQPQHF.

The chain joins TRBV14 to TRBJ2-1, with 10 bases aligning to TRBD2. This CDR3 contains 18 residues. V lost 0 bases, J lost 4 bases, and 9 bases stayed unmatched. Germline assignment: CDR1 SGHDN and CDR2 FVKESK. The chain's CDR3 is CASSQDIASGRTYNEQFF. CDR3 nucleotides: TGTGCCAGCAGCCAAGATATAGCTAGCGGGAGAACTTACAATGAGCAGTTCTTC.

The genes are TRBV11-3 and TRBJ2-7; D perhaps matches TRBD1 (5 bases). The CDR3 has 13 amino acids. Germline V CDR1 and CDR2: SGHNT, YENEEA. The germline V and J ends were trimmed by 5 bases and 4 bases, with 12 bases remaining between them. The CDR3 region is CASSRAAGYEQYF. The CDR3 DNA sequence: TGTGCCAGCAGCCGTGCGGCAGGGTACGAGCAGTACTTC.

The rearrangement links TRBV7-9 to TRBJ1-3; D call uncertain. The CDR3 is 14 residues long. V was shortened by 5 bases and J by 0 bases, with 8 bases between the two germline ends. Germline CDR1 SEHNR, CDR2 FQNEAQ (reference sequence). The chain's CDR3 is CASSPRVSGNTIYF. The CDR3 region has the DNA TGTGCCAGCAGCCCCCGGGTCTCTGGAAACACCATATATTTT.

This chain uses TRBV10-1 with TRBJ2-7; 7 bases are shared with TRBD2. Unmatched junction bases numbered 8, after V lost 3 bases and J lost 6 bases. Germline-derived CDR1 and CDR2 are WNHNN and SYGVQD (reference sequence). This CDR3 spans 14 amino acids. The CDR3 here is CASSEGTTRIEQYF. The CDR3 coding sequence is TGCGCCAGCAGTGAAGGGACTACCCGAATCGAGCAGTACTTC.

This clone came up once. The gene calls are TRBV5-1 and TRBJ2-1, with 12 positions matching TRBD2. This CDR3 contains 15 residues. CDR1 and CDR2 (germline): SGHRS, YFSETQ. The V segment lost 4 bases and the J segment 6 bases; nucleotides outside the gene matches: 5. The CDR3 region has the DNA TGCGCCAGCAGCGGAGGACTAGCGGGACCCAATGAGCAGTTCTTC. This gives the protein CASSGGLAGPNEQFF.

This sequence joins TRBV30 and TRBJ1-3; 8 nucleotides agree with TRBD1. Germline V gene sequence: CDR1 GTSNPN, CDR2 SVGIG (reference sequence). The CDR3 has 14 residues. The J segment lost 4 bases and the V segment lost 3 bases, leaving 5 bases of the junction unmatched. The CDR3, as DNA: TGTGCCTGGAGATTGACAGGGGCCGGAAACACCATATATTTT. Translating gives CAWRLTGAGNTIYF.

The chain joins TRBV2 to TRBJ1-5, with D unclear. The germline V gene has CDR1 SNHLY and CDR2 FYNNEI. This CDR3 has 12 amino acids. The V end lost 4 bases, the J end lost 4 bases, and 5 bases lay between the germline ends. In DNA, the CDR3 is TGTGCCAGCAGTGGTAAGAATCAGCCCCAGCATTTT. It codes for CASSGKNQPQHF.

This chain joins TRBV18 and TRBJ1-5; 9 bases match TRBD1. CDR1 is KGHSH, CDR2 LQKENI, per germline. After removal of 6 bases from V and 4 bases from J, the junction contained 7 bases not matched to a gene. There are 15 residues in the CDR3. In DNA form, the CDR3 reads TGTGCCAGCTCTTCCCGGGACAGGGTAAATCAGCCCCAGCATTTT. It encodes CASSSRDRVNQPQHF.

This chain connects TRBV4-1 to TRBJ1-2; 8 positions agree with TRBD1. Germline CDR1 is MGHRA and CDR2 is YSYEKL. CDR3 length: 15 amino acids. The V and J ends lost 0 bases and 4 bases, in that order; junction bases with no gene match: 4. This chain's CDR3 is CASSQDYRGTYGYTF. CDR3 in DNA: TGCGCCAGCAGCCAAGACTACAGGGGGACCTATGGCTACACCTTC.